Each of the 19 T cell receptor beta chains below was sequenced from the same sample in a study of blood T cell repertoires in COVID-19. Assay used: immunoSEQ multiplex PCR; TCRdb lists only in-frame clones, some missing. The sample carries roughly 100,000 clones, 70% to 90% recorded once. Material for sequencing was peripheral blood. Every receptor here comes from a woman between 70 and 85 years old with acute or convalescent COVID-19.

The chain links TRBV27 to TRBJ2-1, with TRBD1 as a possible D gene (6 bases). CDR3 length: 14 amino acids. Germline V gene lookup returns CDR1 MNHEY and CDR2 SMNVEV (reference sequence). Trimming took 5 bases from V and 3 from J, leaving 11 bases between them. Here the CDR3 DNA reads TGTGCCAGCAGTCTGGAGGACAGCTACAATGAGCAGTTCTTC. Residues: CASSLEDSYNEQFF.

The V gene is TRBV19, the J gene TRBJ2-2; D is perhaps TRBD2 (5 bases). Germline V gene sequence: CDR1 LNHDA, CDR2 SQIVND (reference sequence). CDR3 length: 15 amino acids. V was shortened by 3 bases and J by 8 bases, with 16 bases between the two germline ends. The CDR3 protein is CASSMVAATTGELFF. The CDR3 DNA reads as TGTGCCAGTAGTATGGTGGCAGCGACTACTGGGGAGCTGTTTTTT.

The chain links TRBV9 to TRBJ2-1; 12 positions match TRBD2. The CDR3 is made up of 17 amino acids. Germline-derived CDR1 and CDR2 are SGDLS and YYNGEE. The V and J ends lost 0 bases and 7 bases, in that order; junction bases with no gene match: 8. CDR3 region: CASSVENGLAGWNEQFF. The CDR3, as DNA: TGTGCCAGCAGCGTAGAGAATGGACTAGCGGGGTGGAATGAGCAGTTCTTC. Complete variable domain (other parts from reference TRBV9 and TRBJ2-1): DSGVTQTPKHLITATGQRVTLRCSPRSGDLSVYWYQQSLDQGLQFLIQYYNGEERAKGNILERFSAQQFPDLHSELNLSSLELGDSALYFCASSVENGLAGWNEQFFGPGTRLTVL.

V is TRBV7-9 and J is TRBJ1-2; D is perhaps TRBD1 (6 bases). Looked up from germline, CDR1 is SEHNR and CDR2 is FQNEAQ (reference sequence). This CDR3 comprises 15 residues. The V and J ends lost 0 bases and 3 bases respectively, with 11 bases between them. The CDR3 coding sequence is TGTGCCAGCAGCTTAGCCGGACAGAGCTACTATGGCTACACCTTC. It codes for CASSLAGQSYYGYTF.

The chain recombines TRBV5-1 with TRBJ1-6; TRBD1 matches at 7 bases. The CDR3 has 16 residues. Germline V lookup: CDR1 SGHRS, CDR2 YFSETQ. Germline trimming cut 2 bases from V and 8 bases from J; bases unmatched to any gene: 10. CDR3 sequence: CASSFGTARGDSPLHF. The CDR3 region has the DNA TGCGCCAGCAGCTTTGGGACAGCTAGAGGTGATTCACCCCTCCACTTT.

J is TRBJ1-4 and V is TRBV7-9; D not certain. There are 16 residues in the CDR3. V was pared by 0 bases and J by 8 bases, with 16 bases between. The germline V gene encodes CDR1 SEHNR and CDR2 FQNEAQ (reference sequence). The CDR3 reads CASSLAEAPKEEKLFF. The CDR3 region has the DNA TGTGCCAGCAGCTTAGCGGAAGCACCTAAGGAGGAAAAACTGTTTTTT. The full variable domain, rest sourced from reference TRBV7-9 and TRBJ1-4, is DTGVSQNPRHKITKRGQNVTFRCDPISEHNRLYWYRQTLGQGPEFLTYFQNEAQLEKSRLLSDRFSAERPKGSFSTLEIQRTEQGDSAMYLCASSLAEAPKEEKLFFGSGTQLSVL.

The rearrangement links TRBV19 to TRBJ2-7; 7 bases are shared with TRBD1. V was pared by 7 bases and J by 3 bases, with 15 bases of the junction left unmatched. The CDR3 runs to 16 residues. Germline V gene lookup returns CDR1 LNHDA and CDR2 SQIVND (reference sequence). The chain's CDR3 is CASTRAFTGASYEQYF. CDR3 DNA: TGTGCCAGTACCCGGGCCTTTACAGGGGCGAGCTACGAGCAGTACTTC.

This chain uses TRBV2 with TRBJ2-7, with 9 nucleotides matching TRBD1. Looked up from germline, CDR1 is SNHLY and CDR2 is FYNNEI. Germline trimming cut 6 bases from V and 6 bases from J; bases unmatched to any gene: 24. CDR3 length: 19 amino acids. This CDR3 reads CASSFRSGTGNFADSEQYF. The CDR3 coding sequence is TGTGCCAGCAGCTTCCGTTCCGGGACAGGGAATTTTGCCGACTCCGAGCAGTACTTC. The variable domain in full, completed from reference TRBV2 and TRBJ2-7, reads EPEVTQTPSHQVTQMGQEVILRCVPISNHLYFYWYRQILGQKVEFLVSFYNNEISEKSEIFDDQFSVERPDGSNFTLKIRSTKLEDSAMYFCASSFRSGTGNFADSEQYFGPGTRLTVT.

The CDR3 loop is CATSDSVAGGREQYF. CDR3 DNA: TGTGCCACCAGTGATTCGGTAGCGGGAGGTAGGGAGCAGTACTTC. V and J are TRBV24-1 and TRBJ2-7; 10 bases are shared with TRBD2. The CDR3 extends over 15 amino acids. V dropped 2 bases and J dropped 7; count of bases not matched to a gene: 7. From germline, CDR1 is KGHDR and CDR2 SFDVKD.

The chain joins TRBV5-6 to TRBJ1-6, with D perhaps matching TRBD1 (5 bases). V lost 1 base, J lost 1 base, and 18 bases lay in between. The CDR3 length is 19 residues. Looked up from germline, CDR1 is SGHDT and CDR2 is YYEEEE. This CDR3 reads CASSLRGDWIRSYNSPLHF. Here the CDR3 DNA reads TGTGCCAGCAGCTTGCGCGGGGACTGGATTAGGTCCTATAATTCACCCCTCCACTTT.

The rearrangement uses TRBV3-1 (or the pseudogene TRBV3-2) and TRBJ2-5, with D tentatively TRBD2 (7 bases). Germline V gives CDR1 LGHDT, CDR2 YNNKEL (reference sequence). The CDR3 is 13 amino acids. V shed 8 bases and J shed 2 bases, with 12 bases lying between them. The CDR3 DNA sequence: TGTGCCAGCCGAGCGGGACAACAAGAGACCCAGTACTTC. Protein sequence: CASRAGQQETQYF.

CDR3: CASSIAISQPQHF. DNA of the CDR3: TGTGCCAGCAGTATAGCCATTTCCCAGCCCCAGCATTTT. V and J are TRBV28 and TRBJ1-5; no clear D gene. Trimming took 5 bases from V and 7 from J, leaving 12 bases between them. In germline, CDR1 is MDHEN, CDR2 SYDVKM. The CDR3 is 13 amino acids.

The chain is built from TRBV18 and TRBJ2-7; 8 bases are a match to TRBD2. V lost 8 bases, J lost 5 bases, and 11 bases stayed unmatched. CDR1 and CDR2 (germline): KGHSH, LQKENI. The length of the CDR3 is 14 residues. The DNA for the CDR3 is TGTGCCAGCCGCGGGGGACTAGGTCTTGACGAGCAGTACTTC. It codes for CASRGGLGLDEQYF.

This rearrangement joins TRBV28 to TRBJ2-1, with D possibly matching TRBD2 (5 bases). This CDR3 has 15 residues. With 6 bases removed from V and 7 bases from J, the gap between germline ends came to 19 bases. Per germline, CDR1 MDHEN and CDR2 SYDVKM. The chain's CDR3 is CASSTLDYLRNEQFF. CDR3 sequence (DNA): TGTGCCAGCAGCACACTAGATTACCTTAGAAATGAGCAGTTCTTC.

The sample holds a few counts of this clone. The chain combines TRBV6-1 with TRBJ1-6; maybe TRBD1 (6 bases). The germline CDR1 and CDR2 sequences are MNHNS and SASEGT. V dropped 1 base and J dropped 10 bases, with 11 bases sitting between them. The CDR3 is 14 amino acids. CDR3 in amino acids: CASSEVGGRSPLHF. The CDR3 DNA reads TGTGCCAGCAGTGAAGTGGGGGGGCGATCACCCCTCCACTTT.

The chain is built from TRBV19 and TRBJ2-7; 10 bases are shared with TRBD1. Germline assignment: CDR1 LNHDA and CDR2 SQIVND (reference sequence). This CDR3 is 16 amino acids long. After removal of 5 bases from V and 4 bases from J, the junction contained 11 bases not matched to a gene. CDR3 amino acids: CASSPHPGQGLYEQYF. Written as DNA, the CDR3 is TGTGCCAGTAGTCCCCACCCGGGACAGGGGCTGTACGAGCAGTACTTC.

The V gene is TRBV11-2, the J gene TRBJ2-1; 7 bases are shared with TRBD2. The CDR3 loop spans 15 amino acids. The V gene's germline CDR1 is SGHAT and CDR2 FQNNGV. V shed 3 bases, J shed 4 bases, and the junction held 6 bases outside the gene matches. As DNA, the CDR3 is TGTGCCAGCAGCTTGGGCGGGAGACAATACAATGAGCAGTTCTTC. It translates to CASSLGGRQYNEQFF.

This clone was detected once. This chain links TRBV24-1 with TRBJ2-1; TRBD2 agrees at 11 bases. V trimming: 3 bases; J trimming: 6 bases; junction bases outside the gene matches: 6. The length of the CDR3 is 16 residues. From germline, CDR1 is KGHDR and CDR2 SFDVKD. The CDR3 region has the DNA TGTGCCACCAGTGATGCCACTAGCGGGAGACTCAATGAGCAGTTCTTC. Its translation: CATSDATSGRLNEQFF.

The chain employs TRBV30 and TRBJ1-3, with 9 bases identical to TRBD1. CDR3 length: 15 amino acids. Losses at the gene ends were 3 bases for V and 2 bases for J; bases not matched to a gene: 5. Germline V CDR1 and CDR2: GTSNPN, SVGIG (reference sequence). DNA for the CDR3: TGTGCCTGGAGACCCGGGACAGGGCCTGGAAACACCATATATTTT. Its protein is CAWRPGTGPGNTIYF.